A single sample is the source of the 5 T cell receptor beta chains below, sequenced in a study of blood T cell repertoires in COVID-19. Clones were sequenced by immunoSEQ multiplex PCR, and TCRdb holds only the in-frame ones, with some missing. The data show some 63,000 clones, with roughly 85% seen just once and around 19% held by the top ten. The sample taken for sequencing was peripheral blood. These receptors were collected from a human donor in a cohort sampled during active COVID-19.

V gene TRBV23-1 combines with J gene TRBJ1-5, with D uncertain. TRBV23-1 is designated an ORF whose function remains uncertain. The CDR3 has 16 amino acids. V lost 8 bases and J lost 0, with 17 bases in between. CDR3 amino acids: CASLTVEGNSNQPQHF. The CDR3 nucleotides are TGCGCCAGCTTAACGGTTGAGGGAAATAGCAATCAGCCCCAGCATTTT.

The chain combines TRBV19 with TRBJ2-5; 10 bases are shared with TRBD2. CDR1 is LNHDA, CDR2 SQIVND, per germline (reference sequence). The V segment lost 2 bases and the J segment 1 base; nucleotides outside the gene matches: 13. The CDR3 is made up of 19 amino acids. CDR3 loop: CASSITARAAGGIQETQYF. Written as DNA, the CDR3 is TGTGCCAGTAGTATAACCGCCAGGGCAGCGGGGGGGATCCAAGAGACCCAGTACTTC.

The chain uses TRBV2 and TRBJ2-1, with 8 bases aligning to TRBD2. The CDR3 loop spans 16 amino acids. After removal of 1 base from V and 0 bases from J, the junction contained 2 bases not matched to a gene. Per the germline V gene, CDR1 is SNHLY and CDR2 is FYNNEI. For the CDR3, the DNA is TGTGCCAGCAGTGAAGTCAGCGGGGGCTCCTACAATGAGCAGTTCTTC. Its protein product is CASSEVSGGSYNEQFF.

This clone was seen a handful of times. The CDR3 is CASSEVQGRGPNTGELFF. The CDR3 DNA sequence: TGTGCCAGCAGTGAAGTTCAAGGCAGGGGGCCGAACACCGGGGAGCTGTTTTTT. J is TRBJ2-2 and V is TRBV6-1; TRBD1 aligns across 8 bases. Losses at the gene ends were 1 base for V and 0 bases for J; bases not matched to a gene: 7. Germline CDR1 is MNHNS and CDR2 is SASEGT. CDR3 length equals 18 residues.

The V gene is TRBV7-9, the J gene TRBJ1-2; TRBD1 matches 10 bases. V shed 5 bases and J 0 bases; nucleotides not matched to a gene: 6. The germline V gene has CDR1 SEHNR and CDR2 FQNEAQ (reference sequence). This CDR3 has 16 amino acids. CDR3 sequence reads: CASSPGTGEANYGYTF. The DNA for the CDR3 is TGTGCCAGCAGCCCAGGGACAGGGGAAGCTAACTATGGCTACACCTTC.